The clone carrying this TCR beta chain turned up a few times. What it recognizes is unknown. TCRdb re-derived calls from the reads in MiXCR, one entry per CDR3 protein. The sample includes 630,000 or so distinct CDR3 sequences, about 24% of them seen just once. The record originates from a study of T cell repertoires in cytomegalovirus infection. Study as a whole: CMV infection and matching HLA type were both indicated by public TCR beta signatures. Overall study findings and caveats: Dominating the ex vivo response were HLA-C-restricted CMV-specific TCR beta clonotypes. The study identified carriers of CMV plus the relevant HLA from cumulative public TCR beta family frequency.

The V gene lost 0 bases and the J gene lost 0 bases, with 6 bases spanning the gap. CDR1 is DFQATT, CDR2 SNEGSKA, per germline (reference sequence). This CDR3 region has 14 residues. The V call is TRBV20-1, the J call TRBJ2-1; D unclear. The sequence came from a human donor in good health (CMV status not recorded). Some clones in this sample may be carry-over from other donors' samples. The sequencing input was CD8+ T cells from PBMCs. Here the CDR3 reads CSARDASSYNEQFF. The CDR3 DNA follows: TGCAGTGCTAGAGACGCAAGCTCCTACAATGAGCAGTTCTTC.